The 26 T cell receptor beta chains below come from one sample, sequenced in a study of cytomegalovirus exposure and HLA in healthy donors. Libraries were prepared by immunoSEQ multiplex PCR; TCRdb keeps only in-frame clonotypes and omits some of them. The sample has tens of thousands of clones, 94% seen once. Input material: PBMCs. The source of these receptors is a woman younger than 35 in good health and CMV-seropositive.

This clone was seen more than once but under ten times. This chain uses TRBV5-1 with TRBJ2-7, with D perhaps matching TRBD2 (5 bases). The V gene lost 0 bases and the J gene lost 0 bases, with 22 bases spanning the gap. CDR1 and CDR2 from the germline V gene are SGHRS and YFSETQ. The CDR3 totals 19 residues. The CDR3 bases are TGCGCCAGCAGCTTGGGGCCGGGGTTAGGAGCGGTCCTCTCCTACGAGCAGTACTTC. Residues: CASSLGPGLGAVLSYEQYF.

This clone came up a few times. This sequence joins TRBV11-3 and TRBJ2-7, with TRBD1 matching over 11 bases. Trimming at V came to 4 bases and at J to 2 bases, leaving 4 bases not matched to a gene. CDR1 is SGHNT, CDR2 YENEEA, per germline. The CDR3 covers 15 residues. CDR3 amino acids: CASSSPGQGAYEQYF. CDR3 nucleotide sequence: TGTGCCAGCAGCTCGCCGGGACAGGGGGCCTACGAGCAGTACTTC.

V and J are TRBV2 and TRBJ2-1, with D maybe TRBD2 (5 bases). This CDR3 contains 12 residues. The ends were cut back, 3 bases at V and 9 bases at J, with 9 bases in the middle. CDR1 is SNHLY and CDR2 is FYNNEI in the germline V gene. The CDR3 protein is CASSDRGTEQFF. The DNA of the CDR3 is TGTGCCAGCAGTGACCGGGGTACTGAGCAGTTCTTC.

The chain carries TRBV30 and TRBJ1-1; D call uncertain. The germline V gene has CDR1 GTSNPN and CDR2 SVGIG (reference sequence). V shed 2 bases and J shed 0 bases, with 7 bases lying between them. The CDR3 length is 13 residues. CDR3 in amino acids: CAWSIQLNTEAFF. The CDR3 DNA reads TGTGCCTGGAGTATACAGTTGAACACTGAAGCTTTCTTT.

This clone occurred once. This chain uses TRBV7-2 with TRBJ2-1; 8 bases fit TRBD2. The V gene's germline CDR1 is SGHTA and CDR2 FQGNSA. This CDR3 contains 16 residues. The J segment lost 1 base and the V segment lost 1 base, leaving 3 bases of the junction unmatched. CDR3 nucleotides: TGTGCCAGCAGCTTAGTAGCGGGGTGGTCCTACAATGAGCAGTTCTTC. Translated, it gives CASSLVAGWSYNEQFF.

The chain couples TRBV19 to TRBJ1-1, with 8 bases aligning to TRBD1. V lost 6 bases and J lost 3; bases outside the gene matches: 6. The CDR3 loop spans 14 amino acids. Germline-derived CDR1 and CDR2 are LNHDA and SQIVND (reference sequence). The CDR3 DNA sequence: TGTGCCAGTAGCGCCAGGGGGCTGTACACTGAAGCTTTCTTT. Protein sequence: CASSARGLYTEAFF.

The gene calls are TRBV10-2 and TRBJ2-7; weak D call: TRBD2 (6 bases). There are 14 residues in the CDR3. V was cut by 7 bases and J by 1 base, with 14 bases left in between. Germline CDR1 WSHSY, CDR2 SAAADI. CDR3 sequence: CASTGSSGSYEQYF. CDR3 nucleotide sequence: TGCGCCAGCACCGGAAGTAGCGGTTCCTACGAGCAGTACTTC.

CDR3 bases: TGCAGCGTCGGTACGGGACAGGGGAGCAGAGGCGAAAAACTGTTTTTT. Translation: CSVGTGQGSRGEKLFF. The chain recombines TRBV29-1 with TRBJ1-4; 10 bases map to TRBD1. V lost 6 bases and J lost 8; bases outside the gene matches: 15. The germline gives CDR1 SQVTM, CDR2 ANQGSEA. There are 16 residues in the CDR3.

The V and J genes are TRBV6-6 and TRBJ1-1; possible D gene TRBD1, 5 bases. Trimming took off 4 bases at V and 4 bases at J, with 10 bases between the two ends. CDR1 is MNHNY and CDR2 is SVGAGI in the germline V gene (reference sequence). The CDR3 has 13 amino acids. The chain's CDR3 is CASSSQDTTEAFF. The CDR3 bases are TGTGCCAGCAGTTCTCAGGACACCACTGAAGCTTTCTTT.

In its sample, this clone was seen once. The CDR3 loop is CASSVFPGQGFKKLFF. The CDR3 nucleotides read TGTGCCAGTAGTGTCTTCCCGGGACAGGGGTTTAAAAAACTGTTTTTT. The chain combines TRBV19 with TRBJ1-4, with 10 bases matching TRBD1. This CDR3 contains 16 residues. Trimming removed 5 bases from V and 9 bases from J; junction bases left unmatched: 12. Germline V gene sequence: CDR1 LNHDA, CDR2 SQIVND (reference sequence).

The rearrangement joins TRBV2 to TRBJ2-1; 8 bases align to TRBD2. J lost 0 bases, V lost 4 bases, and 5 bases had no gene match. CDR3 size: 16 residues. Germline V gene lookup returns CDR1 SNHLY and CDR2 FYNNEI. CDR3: CASSVLAGGSYNEQFF. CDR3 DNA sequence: TGTGCCAGCAGTGTTCTGGCGGGAGGCTCCTACAATGAGCAGTTCTTC.

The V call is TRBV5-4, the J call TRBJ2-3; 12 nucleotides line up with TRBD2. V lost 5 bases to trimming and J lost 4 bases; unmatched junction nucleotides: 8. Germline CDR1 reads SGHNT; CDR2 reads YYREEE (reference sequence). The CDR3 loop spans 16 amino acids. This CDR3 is CASRPLAGGGPDTQYF. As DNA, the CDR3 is TGTGCCAGCAGGCCTCTAGCGGGAGGGGGGCCAGATACGCAGTATTTT.

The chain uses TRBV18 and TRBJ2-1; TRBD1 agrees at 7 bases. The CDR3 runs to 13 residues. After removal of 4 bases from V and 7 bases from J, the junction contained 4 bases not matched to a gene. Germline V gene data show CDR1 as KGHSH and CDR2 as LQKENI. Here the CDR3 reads CASSLGTVNEQFF. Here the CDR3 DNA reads TGTGCCAGCTCACTAGGGACAGTTAATGAGCAGTTCTTC.

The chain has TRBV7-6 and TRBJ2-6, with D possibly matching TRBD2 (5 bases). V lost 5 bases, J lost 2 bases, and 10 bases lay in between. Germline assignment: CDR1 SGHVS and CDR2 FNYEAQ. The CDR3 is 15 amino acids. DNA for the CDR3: TGTGCCAGCAGCCAGGACTCAGCTGGGGCCAACGTCCTGACTTTC. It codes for CASSQDSAGANVLTF.

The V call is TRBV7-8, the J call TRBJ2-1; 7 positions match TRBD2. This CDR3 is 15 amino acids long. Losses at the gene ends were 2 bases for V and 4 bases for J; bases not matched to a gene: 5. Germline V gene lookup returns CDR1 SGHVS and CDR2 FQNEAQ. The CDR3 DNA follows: TGTGCCAGCAGCTTACGCGGACTAGAGTACAATGAGCAGTTCTTC. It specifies CASSLRGLEYNEQFF. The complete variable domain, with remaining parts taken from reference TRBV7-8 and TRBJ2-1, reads GAGVSQSPRYKVAKRGQDVALRCDPISGHVSLFWYQQALGQGPEFLTYFQNEAQLDKSGLPSDRFFAERPEGSVSTLKIQRTQQEDSAVYLCASSLRGLEYNEQFFGPGTRLTVL.

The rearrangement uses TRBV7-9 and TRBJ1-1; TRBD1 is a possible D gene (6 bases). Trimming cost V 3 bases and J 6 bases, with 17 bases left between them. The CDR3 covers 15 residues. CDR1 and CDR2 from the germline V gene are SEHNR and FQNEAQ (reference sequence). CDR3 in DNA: TGTGCCAGCAGCTTGTCTTCGGGGGGGGCCTCTGAAGCTTTCTTT. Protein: CASSLSSGGASEAFF.

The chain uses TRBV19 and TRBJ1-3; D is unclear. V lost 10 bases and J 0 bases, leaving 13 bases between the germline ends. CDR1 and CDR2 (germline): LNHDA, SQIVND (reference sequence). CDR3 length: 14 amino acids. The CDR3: CAIGSGDSGNTIYF. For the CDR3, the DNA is TGTGCCATTGGGTCGGGAGACTCTGGAAACACCATATATTTT.

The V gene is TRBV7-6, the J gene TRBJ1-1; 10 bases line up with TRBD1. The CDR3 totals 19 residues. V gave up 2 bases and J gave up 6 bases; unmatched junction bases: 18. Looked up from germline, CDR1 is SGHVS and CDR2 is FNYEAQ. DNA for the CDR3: TGTGCCAGCAGCTTACGGGCCTCCGTCTATACCGGACAGGGGGCTGAAGCTTTCTTT. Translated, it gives CASSLRASVYTGQGAEAFF. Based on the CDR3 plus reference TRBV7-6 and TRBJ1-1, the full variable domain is GAGVSQSPRYKVTKRGQDVALRCDPISGHVSLYWYRQALGQGPEFLTYFNYEAQQDKSGLPNDRFSAERPEGSISTLTIQRTEQRDSAMYRCASSLRASVYTGQGAEAFFGQGTRLTVV.

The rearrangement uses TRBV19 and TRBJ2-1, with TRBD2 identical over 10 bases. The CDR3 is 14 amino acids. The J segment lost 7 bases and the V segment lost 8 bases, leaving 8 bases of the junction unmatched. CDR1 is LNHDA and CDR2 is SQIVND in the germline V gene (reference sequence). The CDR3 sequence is CASREREGLNEQFF. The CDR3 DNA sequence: TGTGCCAGTCGAGAGCGGGAGGGCCTTAATGAGCAGTTCTTC.

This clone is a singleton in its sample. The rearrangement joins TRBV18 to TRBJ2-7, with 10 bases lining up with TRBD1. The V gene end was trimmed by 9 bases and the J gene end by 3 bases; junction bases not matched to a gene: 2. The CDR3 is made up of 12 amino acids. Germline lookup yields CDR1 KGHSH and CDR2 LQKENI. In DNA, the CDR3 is TGTGCCAGTTGGACAGGGGGCTACGAGCAGTACTTC. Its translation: CASWTGGYEQYF.

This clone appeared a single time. CDR3 nucleotide sequence: TGTGCCAGCAGCTTAGCGCATCTCGGGGTCGGCTACACCTTC. It codes for CASSLAHLGVGYTF. The chain links TRBV7-2 to TRBJ1-2; D is undetermined. This CDR3 is 14 amino acids long. Between the trimmed V and J ends, which lost 0 bases and 8 bases, there was a span of 13 bases. Germline CDR1 reads SGHTA; CDR2 reads FQGNSA.

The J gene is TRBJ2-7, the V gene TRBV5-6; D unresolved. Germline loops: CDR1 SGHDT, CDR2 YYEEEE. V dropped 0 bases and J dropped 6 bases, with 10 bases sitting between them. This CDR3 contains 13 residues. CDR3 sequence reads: CASSLARGAEQYF. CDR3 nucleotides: TGTGCCAGCAGCTTGGCTAGAGGAGCCGAGCAGTACTTC.

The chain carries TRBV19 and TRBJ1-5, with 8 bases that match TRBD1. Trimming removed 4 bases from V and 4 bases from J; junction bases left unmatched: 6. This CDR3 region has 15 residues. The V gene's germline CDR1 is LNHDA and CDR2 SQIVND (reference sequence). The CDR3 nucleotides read TGTGCCAGTAGTACGGACAGGGAGGGAAATCAGCCCCAGCATTTT. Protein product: CASSTDREGNQPQHF.

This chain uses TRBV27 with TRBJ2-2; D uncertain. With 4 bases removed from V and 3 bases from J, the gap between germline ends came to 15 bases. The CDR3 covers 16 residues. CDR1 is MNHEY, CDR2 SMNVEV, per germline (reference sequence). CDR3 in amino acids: CASSSFRAQDTGELFF. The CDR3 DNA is TGTGCCAGCAGTTCATTCAGAGCCCAGGACACCGGGGAGCTGTTTTTT.

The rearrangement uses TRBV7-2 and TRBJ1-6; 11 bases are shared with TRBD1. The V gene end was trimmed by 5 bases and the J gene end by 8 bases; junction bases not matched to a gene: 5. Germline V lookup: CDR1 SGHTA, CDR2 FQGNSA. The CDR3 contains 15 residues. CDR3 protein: CASSLGQGAHSPLHF. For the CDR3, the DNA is TGTGCCAGCAGCCTCGGACAGGGGGCGCATTCACCCCTCCACTTT.

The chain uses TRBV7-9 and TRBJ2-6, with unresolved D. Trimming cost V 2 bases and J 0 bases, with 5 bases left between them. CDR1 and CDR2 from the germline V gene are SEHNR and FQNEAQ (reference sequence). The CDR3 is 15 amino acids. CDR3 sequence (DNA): TGTGCCAGCAGCTTATCGGGCTCTGGGGCCAACGTCCTGACTTTC. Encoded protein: CASSLSGSGANVLTF. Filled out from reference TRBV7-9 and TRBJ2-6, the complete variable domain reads DTGVSQNPRHKITKRGQNVTFRCDPISEHNRLYWYRQTLGQGPEFLTYFQNEAQLEKSRLLSDRFSAERPKGSFSTLEIQRTEQGDSAMYLCASSLSGSGANVLTFGAGSRLTVL.